The table lists the clone carrying this T cell receptor (beta chain) with many counts. The antigen remains unidentified. In germline, CDR1 is SEHNR, CDR2 FQNEAQ (reference sequence). CDR3 length equals 15 residues. The trim removed 0 bases at V and 0 bases at J, leaving 0 bases unmatched. The record originates from a study of breast tumors, draining lymph nodes, adjacent tissues. Study results and limitations: That most tumor T cells come from lymph nodes remained unproven. Tumors had less TCR diversity than lymph nodes, more than nontumor tissue.

TCRdb independently ran MiXCR on the multiplex PCR reads; one entry per CDR3 protein. The sample records over 60,000 distinct CDR3 sequences, roughly two fifths being singletons. The receptor was derived from a female donor with breast cancer. Some clones in this sample may be carry-over from other donors' samples. Sequencing was done on a sample of breast tumor tissue. The chain combines TRBV7-9 with TRBJ2-3; the match to TRBD2 covers 7 bases. CDR3 amino acids: CASSLAGGSTDTQYF. Here the CDR3 DNA reads TGTGCCAGCAGCTTAGCGGGGGGGAGCACAGATACGCAGTATTTT. The whole variable domain, remainder taken from reference TRBV7-9 and TRBJ2-3, is DTGVSQNPRHKITKRGQNVTFRCDPISEHNRLYWYRQTLGQGPEFLTYFQNEAQLEKSRLLSDRFSAERPKGSFSTLEIQRTEQGDSAMYLCASSLAGGSTDTQYFGPGTRLTVL.